The rows below give T cell receptor beta chains drawn from one sample of a study of blood T cell repertoires in COVID-19. Using immunoSEQ multiplex PCR, the repertoire was profiled, and TCRdb retains in-frame clones only, with some absent. The sample has about 74,000 clones, around 90% seen once. The sample comprised peripheral blood. The receptors here all came from a woman of 80 years or more with active or convalescent COVID-19. The CDR3 runs from the conserved cysteine through the conserved F or W. The D gene is left open where the match is weak. Rows give clone size only sometimes, using once, few, many, or a class for an expanded clone.

.	TRBJ1-6	TRBV12-3/TRBV12-4	.	CASSPTSSSPLHF	TGTGCCAGCAGTCCTACCTCAAGTTCACCCCTCCACTTT
.	TRBJ1-6	TRBV5-4	.	CASSAIPGWDNSPLHF	TGTGCCAGCAGCGCCATACCCGGGTGGGATAATTCACCCCTCCACTTT
.	TRBJ1-6	TRBV11-2	TRBD1	CASSPTGQNNSPLHF	TGTGCCAGCAGCCCTACGGGACAGAATAATTCACCCCTCCACTTT
.	TRBJ2-7	TRBV7-2	TRBD1	CASSGQGGTGEQYF	TGTGCCAGCAGCGGACAGGGGGGAACCGGCGAGCAGTACTTC
.	TRBJ2-4	TRBV9	TRBD2	CASSALADPKNIQYF	TGTGCCAGCAGCGCCCTAGCGGATCCAAAAAACATTCAGTACTTC
.	TRBJ2-2	TRBV7-2	.	CASSYPQGGTGELFF	TGTGCCAGCAGCTACCCCCAGGGCGGCACCGGGGAGCTGTTTTTT
.	TRBJ1-1	TRBV7-9	.	CASSLFTENTEAFF	TGTGCCAGCAGCTTATTTACAGAGAACACTGAAGCTTTCTTT
.	TRBJ2-7	TRBV27	.	CARSMGALSSYEQYF	TGTGCCAGATCAATGGGGGCCCTTTCCTCCTACGAGCAGTACTTC
few	TRBJ1-4	TRBV4-1	.	CASSQDPGSGGEKLFF	TGCGCCAGCAGCCAAGATCCTGGATCCGGGGGTGAAAAACTGTTTTTT
.	TRBJ2-5	TRBV7-7	.	CASSPLARGETQYF	TGTGCCAGCAGCCCTCTAGCCCGGGGGGAGACCCAGTACTTC
.	TRBJ2-1	TRBV5-1	TRBD1	CASSLVGQGLNEQFF	TGCGCCAGCAGCTTGGTGGGACAGGGGTTGAATGAGCAGTTCTTC
.	TRBJ1-5	TRBV5-1	TRBD1	CASSSGTGSNQPQHF	TGCGCCAGCAGCTCGGGGACAGGGTCCAATCAGCCCCAGCATTTT
.	TRBJ2-3	TRBV7-2	TRBD2	CASSPRLAGGVNTQYF	TGTGCCAGCAGCCCACGACTAGCGGGGGGGGTGAATACGCAGTATTTT
.	TRBJ2-4	TRBV20-1	.	CSASLPPLDIQYF	TGCAGTGCTAGTCTTCCTCCCCTTGACATTCAGTACTTC
.	TRBJ2-5	TRBV29-1	.	CSVPRGETQYF	TGCAGCGTTCCACGGGGAGAGACCCAGTACTTC
.	TRBJ2-6	TRBV6-2/TRBV6-3	TRBD1	CASSQRTGPSGANVLTF	TGTGCCAGCAGTCAACGGACAGGGCCCTCTGGGGCCAACGTCCTGACTTTC
.	TRBJ2-1	TRBV10-3	TRBD1	CAISGDRASYNEQFF	TGTGCCATCAGTGGCGACAGGGCCTCCTACAATGAGCAGTTCTTC
.	TRBJ1-5	TRBV5-1	.	CASSLGGRYGNQPQHF	TGCGCCAGCAGCTTGGGAGGGCGGTATGGCAATCAGCCCCAGCATTTT
.	TRBJ2-3	TRBV9	TRBD1	CASSVGKGAGSDTQYF	TGTGCCAGCAGCGTAGGTAAGGGGGCTGGATCAGATACGCAGTATTTT
.	TRBJ2-3	TRBV9	.	CASSTQNTDTQYF	TGTGCCAGCAGCACACAAAACACAGATACGCAGTATTTT
.	TRBJ2-5	TRBV19	TRBD2	CASKLNSGGFETQYF	TGTGCCAGTAAACTTAATAGCGGGGGGTTTGAGACCCAGTACTTC
.	TRBJ2-3	TRBV7-7	TRBD2	CASSRIPSGRVDTQYF	TGTGCTAGCAGTCGAATCCCTAGCGGGAGGGTAGATACGCAGTATTTT
.	TRBJ2-2	TRBV4-2	.	CASSQDQGTTNTGELFF	TGTGCCAGCAGCCAAGATCAGGGGACTACGAACACCGGGGAGCTGTTTTTT
.	TRBJ2-1	TRBV7-9	TRBD2	CASSLDYGTSGGHEQFF	TGTGCCAGCAGCTTAGATTATGGGACTAGCGGGGGGCATGAGCAGTTCTTC
.	TRBJ1-1	TRBV5-1	.	CASSLAGGNTEAFF	TGCGCCAGCAGCTTGGCGGGGGGGAACACTGAAGCTTTCTTT
.	TRBJ1-5	TRBV21-1	.	CAGHRDRGRGRQPQHF	TGTGCCGGACACCGGGACAGGGGGCGCGGGAGACAGCCCCAGCATTTT